The present entry profiles one T cell receptor (beta chain) with its context. What it binds is unknown. This CDR3 is 14 amino acids long. Germline V gene sequence: CDR1 SGHNT, CDR2 YYREEE (reference sequence). UMIs bearing a 6-nucleotide sample barcode were added through template switching. Nested PCRs (about 15 and 9 cycles, two total) were applied to TCRalpha and TCRbeta cDNA. After re-calling the 5' RACE reads, TCRdb lists one entry per CDR3 protein, DNA absent. In all, the sample yields approximately 160,000 distinct CDR3 sequences. The data stem from a study of monozygotic twins with inflammatory bowel disease. General study findings and limits: Compared with healthy twins, IBD patients shared fewer clonotypes with others, especially with disease activity.

Someone took a 2.5 ml blood sample from each of the donors. This TCR derives from a human donor with ulcerative colitis or Crohn's disease, or a healthy co-twin of an affected twin (not recorded which). The sequencing input was blood. This rearrangement joins TRBV5-4 to TRBJ1-1. CDR3 residues: CASGSPTLNTEAFF.